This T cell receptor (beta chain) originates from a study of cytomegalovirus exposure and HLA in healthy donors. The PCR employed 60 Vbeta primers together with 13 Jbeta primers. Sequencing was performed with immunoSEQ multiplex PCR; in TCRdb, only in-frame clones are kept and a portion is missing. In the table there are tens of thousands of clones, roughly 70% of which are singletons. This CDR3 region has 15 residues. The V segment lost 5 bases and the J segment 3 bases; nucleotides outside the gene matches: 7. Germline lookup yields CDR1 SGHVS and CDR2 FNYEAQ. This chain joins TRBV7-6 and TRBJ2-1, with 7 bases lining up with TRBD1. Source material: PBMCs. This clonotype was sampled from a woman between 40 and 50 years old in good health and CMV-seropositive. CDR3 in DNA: TGTGCCAGCAGCGACCGGGACAGCAGCTACAATGAGCAGTTCTTC. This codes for CASSDRDSSYNEQFF.